This section outlines one TCR beta chain sequence together with its context. Its antigen is still unknown. This sample is part of a study of TIL therapy for anti-PD-1-resistant metastatic lung cancer. Study-level points and caveats: The cohort had more treatment-naive, never-smoker and oncogene-addicted patients than typical. After infusion, TIL clonotypes partly replaced peripheral T cells and declined over months.

The libraries were made with immunoSEQ v3. Sequencing depth was around 1.9 million read pairs for survey level, roughly 4.5-6 million for deep. Produced via immunoSEQ multiplex PCR; TCRdb's table is partial and in-frame only. This sample has about 57,000 clones, with 65% to 80% found just once. Time point in this sample: pre-treatment sample, taken before nivolumab and TIL therapy. Enrollment ran from 2017 to early 2020. The source of this sequence is a woman aged 25 to 80 with non-small cell lung cancer. Source: blood, taken at baseline.

CDR3 region: CASSLEGQGGQPQHF. CDR3 coding DNA: TGCGCCAGCAGCTTGGAGGGACAGGGGGGTCAGCCCCAGCATTTT. The chain recombines TRBV5-1 with TRBJ1-5, with 11 bases identical to TRBD1. This CDR3 spans 15 amino acids. CDR1 and CDR2 (germline): SGHRS, YFSETQ. J lost 6 bases, V lost 0 bases, and 2 bases had no gene match.